This T cell receptor (beta chain) is drawn from a study of T cell repertoires in cytomegalovirus infection. On the study more broadly: Based on public TCR beta signatures, there were indications of CMV infection and of a matching HLA type.

TCRdb re-derived calls from the reads in MiXCR, one entry per CDR3 protein. The sample has 230,000 or so distinct CDR3 sequences, approximately 40% seen once. Trimming cost V 1 base and J 3 bases, with 3 bases left between them. Looked up from germline, CDR1 is SGHTA and CDR2 is FQGNSA. This CDR3 contains 13 residues. This clonotype was counted only a few times. The antigen remains unidentified. The specimen comprised CD8+ T cells from cultured PBMCs, sampled from culture after CMV antigen stimulation. The sequence was obtained from a human donor in good health (CMV status not recorded). Some clones in this sample may be carry-over from other donors' samples. V usage is TRBV7-2 and J usage is TRBJ2-2; D ambiguous. The CDR3 region is CASSLGYTGELFF. CDR3 DNA sequence: TGTGCCAGCAGCTTAGGGTACACCGGGGAGCTGTTTTTT.